These 14 T cell receptor beta chains were all obtained from the same sample, sequenced in a study of OX40 agonist ivuxolimab in advanced cancers. The method was immunoSEQ multiplex PCR; TCRdb's version includes in-frame clones alone and lacks a portion of them. The sample has over 50,000 clones, about nine tenths seen once. The sequencing used CD4+ or CD8+ T cells sorted from blood, collected in a trial of the OX40 agonist ivuxolimab. The receptors shown here come from an adult with an advanced solid tumor such as melanoma, head and neck, liver or kidney cancer.

The chain has TRBV27 and TRBJ1-3; D might be TRBD1 (6 bases). This CDR3 has 16 residues. V lost 6 bases to trimming and J lost 2 bases, with 17 bases between them. Germline CDR1 is MNHEY and CDR2 is SMNVEV (reference sequence). CDR3 nucleotides: TGTGCCAGCAGCGACCTCAGGGGTACGGCTGGAAACACCATATATTTT. Protein product: CASSDLRGTAGNTIYF.

The J gene is TRBJ1-1, the V gene TRBV5-4, with D perhaps TRBD1 (5 bases). V lost 6 bases and J 3 bases, leaving 9 bases between the germline ends. The CDR3 is 12 residues long. Germline V CDR1 and CDR2: SGHNT, YYREEE (reference sequence). The CDR3 loop is CASTSGDTEAFF. In DNA, the CDR3 is TGTGCCAGCACCTCGGGGGACACTGAAGCTTTCTTT.

The chain employs TRBV7-9 and TRBJ2-7; D is perhaps TRBD2 (5 bases). CDR3 length: 14 residues. Looked up from germline, CDR1 is SEHNR and CDR2 is FQNEAQ (reference sequence). The V end was cut by 6 bases, the J end by 3 bases, with 15 bases between. This CDR3 is CASSFLPGNYEQYF. CDR3 coding DNA: TGTGCCAGCAGTTTTCTTCCGGGAAACTACGAGCAGTACTTC.

About this clone itself: The identical CDR3 is also encoded by other nucleotide sequences in the sample. V is TRBV4-3 and J is TRBJ2-7; TRBD2 agrees at 10 bases. The CDR3 loop spans 16 amino acids. V dropped 0 bases and J dropped 0; count of bases not matched to a gene: 2. Germline V gives CDR1 LGHNA, CDR2 YSLEER. This CDR3 reads CASSQDRTSGSYEQYF. The CDR3 DNA reads as TGCGCCAGCAGCCAAGATAGGACTAGCGGCTCCTACGAGCAGTACTTC.

The V gene is TRBV7-9, the J gene TRBJ2-7; 11 positions agree with TRBD2. Germline-derived CDR1 and CDR2 are SEHNR and FQNEAQ (reference sequence). With 5 bases clipped from V and 4 bases from J, the junction kept 10 bases outside the gene matches. The CDR3 has 16 residues. In DNA, the CDR3 is TGTGCCAGCAGCCCAGTGGGACTAGCGGCTTTATACGAGCAGTACTTC. Residues: CASSPVGLAALYEQYF.

V is TRBV29-1 and J is TRBJ2-2; 10 nucleotides align to TRBD1. This CDR3 has 14 residues. Germline trimming cut 7 bases from V and 2 bases from J; bases unmatched to any gene: 4. The germline CDR1 and CDR2 sequences are SQVTM and ANQGSEA. This CDR3 is CSGGTGVNTGELFF. CDR3 nucleotide sequence: TGCAGCGGAGGGACAGGGGTTAACACCGGGGAGCTGTTTTTT.

The chain carries TRBV25-1 and TRBJ1-2; 8 bases map to TRBD1. After removal of 5 bases from V and 1 base from J, the junction contained 3 bases not matched to a gene. In germline, CDR1 is MGHDK, CDR2 SYGVNS. The CDR3 totals 14 residues. This CDR3 reads CASSNRGNNYGYTF. CDR3 DNA: TGTGCCAGCAGTAACAGGGGGAATAACTATGGCTACACCTTC.

This sequence joins TRBV11-3 and TRBJ2-1; no definite D call. Trimming pared 1 base from V and 8 bases from J, leaving 3 bases between. Germline V gene sequence: CDR1 SGHNT, CDR2 YENEEA. The CDR3 is 11 residues long. CDR3 protein: CASSLVYEQFF. The CDR3 nucleotides read TGTGCCAGCAGCTTAGTCTATGAGCAGTTCTTC.

This chain joins TRBV6-5 and TRBJ2-2, with TRBD2 matching over 10 bases. Germline CDR1 reads MNHEY; CDR2 reads SVGAGI. Unmatched junction bases numbered 3, after V lost 2 bases and J lost 3 bases. This CDR3 has 16 amino acids. The CDR3 DNA sequence: TGTGCCAGCAGTTACGGTGGACTAGCGGACACCGGGGAGCTGTTTTTT. Translating it yields CASSYGGLADTGELFF.

This chain links TRBV4-3 with TRBJ1-5; D gene ambiguous. The CDR3 contains 13 residues. With 0 bases removed from V and 9 bases from J, the gap between germline ends came to 9 bases. The germline CDR1 and CDR2 sequences are LGHNA and YSLEER. The CDR3 DNA sequence: TGCGCCAGCAGCCAAGACAGGAATTCGCCCCAGCATTTT. It yields the protein CASSQDRNSPQHF.

The chain joins TRBV15 to TRBJ1-4; D uncertain. CDR3 length: 14 amino acids. V dropped 1 base and J dropped 5 bases, with 8 bases sitting between them. In germline, CDR1 is LNHNV, CDR2 YYDKDF (reference sequence). The CDR3 loop reads CATSRVRNNEKLFF. The CDR3 nucleotides read TGTGCCACCAGCAGAGTTCGAAACAATGAAAAACTGTTTTTT.

A single count supports this clone. This chain connects TRBV18 to TRBJ2-7; perhaps TRBD2 as D (5 bases). CDR1 is KGHSH, CDR2 LQKENI, per germline. The CDR3 has 13 residues. Trimming left V 3 bases short and J 5 bases short, with 11 bases between. In DNA form, the CDR3 reads TGTGCCAGCTCACCGGAGAGGCGGGACGAGCAGTACTTC. Translating gives CASSPERRDEQYF.

The rearrangement links TRBV9 to TRBJ1-2; no definite D call. Germline V lookup: CDR1 SGDLS, CDR2 YYNGEE. The V gene lost 3 bases and the J gene lost 2 bases, with 14 bases spanning the gap. The CDR3 loop spans 15 amino acids. The CDR3 reads CASSGGLYTNYGYTF. The CDR3 DNA is TGTGCCAGCAGCGGAGGACTGTATACAAACTATGGCTACACCTTC.

The table lists this clone with a count of one. The chain combines TRBV12-5 with TRBJ2-7; D not resolved. Looked up from germline, CDR1 is LGHNT and CDR2 is FRNRAP. The V end was cut by 9 bases, the J end by 3 bases, with 12 bases between. CDR3 length: 12 residues. Here the CDR3 reads CASPLTHYEQYF. DNA for the CDR3: TGTGCTAGCCCACTCACCCACTACGAGCAGTACTTC.